These 2 T cell receptor beta chains share one sample of origin, sequenced in a study of graft-versus-host responses after intestinal transplantation. No cognate antigen is known for these TCRs. The data were produced by immunoSEQ multiplex PCR, yet TCRdb's version contains in-frame clones alone and is incomplete. The sample contains about 39,000 clones, about 93% of which appear only once. The source material was unstimulated CD8+ T cells sorted from spleen or lymph node cells, sampled before transplant. Receptor source: a human donor who was the organ donor for an intestinal transplant.

The chain has TRBV4-3 and TRBJ2-7, with 9 bases aligning to TRBD1. V trimming: 1 base; J trimming: 3 bases; junction bases outside the gene matches: 1. The CDR3 runs 14 residues. Looked up from germline, CDR1 is LGHNA and CDR2 is YSLEER. CDR3 in DNA: TGCGCCAGCAGCCAAGGGACAGGGGACTACGAGCAGTACTTC. Amino acids: CASSQGTGDYEQYF.

This chain uses TRBV5-5 with TRBJ2-4, with D possibly matching TRBD2 (6 bases). The germline CDR1 and CDR2 sequences are SGHKS and YYEKEE (reference sequence). V was pared by 5 bases and J by 4 bases, with 13 bases between. This CDR3 has 14 residues. CDR3 bases: TGTGCCAGCAGTTATTGGGCGGGAAAAAACATTCAGTACTTC. The encoded protein is CASSYWAGKNIQYF.